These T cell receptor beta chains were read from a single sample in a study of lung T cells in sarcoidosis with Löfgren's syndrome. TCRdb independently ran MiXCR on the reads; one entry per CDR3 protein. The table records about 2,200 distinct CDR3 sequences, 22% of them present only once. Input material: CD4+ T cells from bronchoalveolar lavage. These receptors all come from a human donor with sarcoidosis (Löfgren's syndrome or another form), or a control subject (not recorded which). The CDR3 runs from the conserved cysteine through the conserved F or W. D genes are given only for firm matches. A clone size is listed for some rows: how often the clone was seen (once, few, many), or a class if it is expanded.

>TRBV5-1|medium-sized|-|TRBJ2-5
CASSLDTVKRTQYF
TGCGCCAGCAGCTTGGATACGGTTAAGAGGACCCAGTACTTC
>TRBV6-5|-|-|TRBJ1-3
CTSSLSSWSSVNTIYF
TGTACCAGCAGTTTAAGTAGCTGGAGCTCTGTAAACACCATATATTTT
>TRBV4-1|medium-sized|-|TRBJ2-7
CASSQDARGPYEQYF
TGCGCCAGCAGCCAAGATGCCAGGGGACCCTACGAGCAGTACTTC
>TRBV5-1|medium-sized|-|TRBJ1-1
CASSNPGNTEAFF
TGCGCCAGCAGCAATCCGGGGAACACTGAAGCTTTCTTT
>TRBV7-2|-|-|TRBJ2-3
CARAVRQERTDTQYF
TGTGCCAGGGCTGTGAGGCAGGAAAGAACAGATACGCAGTATTTT
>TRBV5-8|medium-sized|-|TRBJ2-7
CASSLPGISYEQYF
TGTGCCAGCAGCTTGCCAGGGATCTCCTACGAGCAGTACTTC
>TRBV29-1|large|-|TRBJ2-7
CSALGRTGYEQYF
TGCAGCGCCCTCGGACGGACGGGCTACGAGCAGTACTTC
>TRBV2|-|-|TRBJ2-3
CASSAVAADTQYF
TGTGCCAGCAGTGCGGTAGCGGCGGATACGCAGTATTTT
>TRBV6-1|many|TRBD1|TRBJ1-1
CASKGTGTTSTRMNTEAFF
TGTGCCAGCAAAGGGACAGGGACCACCTCAACCAGAATGAACACTGAAGCTTTCTTT
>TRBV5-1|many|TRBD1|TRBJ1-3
CASSQGQRNTIYF
TGCGCCAGCAGCCAGGGACAGCGAAACACCATATATTTT
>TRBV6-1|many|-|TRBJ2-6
CASSESPPDRLSGANVLTF
TGTGCCAGCAGTGAATCCCCCCCCGACAGGCTATCTGGGGCCAACGTCCTGACTTTC
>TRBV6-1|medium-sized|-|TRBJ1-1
CASSQRQNTEAFF
TGTGCCAGCAGCCAACGACAGAACACTGAAGCTTTCTTT
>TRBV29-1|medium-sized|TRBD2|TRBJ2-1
CSVGSGRAIVF
TGCAGCGTTGGGTCCGGGAGGGCCATAGTCTTC
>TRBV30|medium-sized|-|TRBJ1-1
CATSVGTEAFF
TGTGCCACAAGCGTGGGGACGGAAGCTTTCTTT
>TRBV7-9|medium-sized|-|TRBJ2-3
CASSSDRRSSTDTQYF
TGTGCCAGCAGCTCGGATAGACGCTCTAGCACAGATACGCAGTATTTT
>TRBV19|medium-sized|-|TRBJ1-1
CASSINVGVNTEAFF
TGTGCCAGTAGTATTAACGTGGGGGTGAACACTGAAGCTTTCTTT
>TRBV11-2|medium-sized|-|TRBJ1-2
CASSPTLGNYGYTF
TGTGCCAGCAGCCCGACGCTGGGAAACTATGGCTACACCTTC
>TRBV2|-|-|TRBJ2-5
CASSYGAARETQYF
TGTGCCAGCAGTTACGGGGCCGCTCGGGAGACCCAGTACTTC
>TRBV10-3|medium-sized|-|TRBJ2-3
CAISEVADTQYF
TGTGCCATCAGTGAAGTGGCAGATACGCAGTATTTT
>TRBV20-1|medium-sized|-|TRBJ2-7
CSAERVSSWGQYF
TGCAGTGCGGAACGGGTCTCCTCCTGGGGGCAGTACTTC
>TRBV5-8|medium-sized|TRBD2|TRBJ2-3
CASSFLAGGGTDTQYF
TGTGCCAGCAGCTTCCTAGCGGGGGGAGGCACAGATACGCAGTATTTT
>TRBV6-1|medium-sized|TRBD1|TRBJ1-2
CASSSQRDRDLYGYTF
TGTGCCAGCAGCTCTCAACGGGACAGGGACCTCTATGGCTACACCTTC
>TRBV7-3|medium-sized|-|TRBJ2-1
CASSLSYDNEQFF
TGTGCCAGCAGCTTAAGCTACGACAATGAGCAGTTCTTC
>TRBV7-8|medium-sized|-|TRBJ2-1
CASRRGGQGNEQFF
TGTGCCAGCCGGAGGGGGGGGCAGGGCAATGAGCAGTTCTTC
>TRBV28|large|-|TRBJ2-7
CASTFQRDSYEQYF
TGTGCCAGCACCTTTCAACGGGACTCCTACGAGCAGTACTTC
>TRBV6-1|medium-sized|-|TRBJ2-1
CASSPGFQVPGNEQFF
TGTGCCAGCAGTCCCGGGTTCCAAGTTCCTGGTAATGAGCAGTTCTTC
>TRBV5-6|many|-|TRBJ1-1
CASSLVPKAEAFF
TGTGCCAGCAGCTTGGTCCCGAAGGCTGAAGCTTTCTTT
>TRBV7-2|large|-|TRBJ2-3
CASSLAGSTDTQYF
TGTGCCAGCAGCTTAGCGGGGAGTACAGATACGCAGTATTTT
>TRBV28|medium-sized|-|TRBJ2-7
CASSPQGRLPTEQYF
TGTGCCAGCAGTCCCCAGGGGAGACTCCCAACCGAGCAGTACTTC
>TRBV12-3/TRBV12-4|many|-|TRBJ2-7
CASSFRRGSNEQYF
TGTGCCAGCAGTTTCAGAAGGGGGTCGAACGAGCAGTACTTC
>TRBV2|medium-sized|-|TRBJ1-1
CASAYTNTEAFF
TGTGCCAGCGCATATACGAACACTGAAGCTTTCTTT
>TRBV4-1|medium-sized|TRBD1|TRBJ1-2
CASSQDYRGPYGYTF
TGCGCCAGCAGCCAAGATTACAGGGGCCCCTATGGCTACACCTTC
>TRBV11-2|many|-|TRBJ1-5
CASSPGGGQPQHF
TGTGCCAGCAGCCCCGGGGGGGGTCAGCCCCAGCATTTT
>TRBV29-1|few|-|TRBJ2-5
CSARATPETQYF
TGCAGCGCGAGGGCCACGCCGGAGACCCAGTACTTC
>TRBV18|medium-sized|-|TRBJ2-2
CASSPVSIASSPGELFF
TGTGCCAGCTCACCAGTCTCGATAGCATCCTCCCCCGGGGAGCTGTTTTTT
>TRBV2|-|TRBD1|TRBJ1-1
CAGSRTGAEAFF
TGTGCCGGCAGTCGGACAGGGGCTGAAGCTTTCTTT
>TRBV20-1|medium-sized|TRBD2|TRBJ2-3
CSALGGLAGTSDTQYF
TGCAGTGCCCTGGGAGGACTAGCGGGAACCTCAGATACGCAGTATTTT
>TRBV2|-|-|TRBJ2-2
CASRAEDTEELFF
TGTGCCAGCAGGGCAGAAGACACCGAGGAGCTGTTTTTT
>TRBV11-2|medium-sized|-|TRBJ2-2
CASSPSGPRELFF
TGTGCCAGCAGCCCCAGCGGCCCTCGGGAGCTGTTTTTT
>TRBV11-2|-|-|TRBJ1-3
CVSSLDRSAGTTIYF
TGTGTCAGCAGCCTGGACAGAAGCGCCGGAACCACCATATATTTT
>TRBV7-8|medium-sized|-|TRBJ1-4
CASSLEGVYEKLFF
TGTGCCAGCAGCTTAGAGGGAGTGTACGAAAAACTGTTTTTT
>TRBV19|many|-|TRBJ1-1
CASISQSMNTEAFF
TGTGCCAGTATTTCACAGTCCATGAACACTGAAGCTTTCTTT
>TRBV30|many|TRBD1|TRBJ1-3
CAWSKEGAGNTIYF
TGTGCCTGGAGTAAGGAGGGGGCGGGAAACACCATATATTTT
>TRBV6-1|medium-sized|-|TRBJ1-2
CASSERDYGYTF
TGTGCCAGCAGTGAACGCGACTATGGCTACACCTTC
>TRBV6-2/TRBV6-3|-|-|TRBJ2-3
CASSRTDMHYF
TGTGCCAGCAGCCGGACAGATATGCATTATTTT
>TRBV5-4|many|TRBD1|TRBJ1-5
CASSLSGGGTNQPQHF
TGTGCCAGCAGCCTATCGGGAGGGGGCACCAATCAGCCCCAGCATTTT
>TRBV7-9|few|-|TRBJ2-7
CASSLVLYEQYF
TGTGCCAGCAGCTTAGTCCTCTACGAGCAGTACTTC
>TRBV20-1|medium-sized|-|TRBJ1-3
CSARQGDTIYF
TGCAGTGCTAGACAGGGAGACACCATATATTTT
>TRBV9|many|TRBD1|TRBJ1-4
CASSADRGAEKLFF
TGTGCCAGCAGTGCCGACAGGGGAGCTGAAAAACTGTTTTTT
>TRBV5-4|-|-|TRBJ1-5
CASSFQGSGNDQPQHF
TGTGCCAGCAGCTTCCAGGGCTCCGGAAACGATCAGCCCCAGCATTTT
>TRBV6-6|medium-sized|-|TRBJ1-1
CASSYRFNTEAFF
TGTGCCAGCAGTTACAGGTTTAACACTGAAGCTTTCTTT
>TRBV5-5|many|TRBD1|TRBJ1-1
CASSFASGQVNTEAFF
TGTGCCAGCAGCTTCGCGTCAGGACAGGTTAACACTGAAGCTTTCTTT
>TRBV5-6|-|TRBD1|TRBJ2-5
CAGSPGLDRVRETQYF
TGTGCCGGCAGCCCTGGGCTCGACAGGGTACGAGAGACCCAGTACTTC
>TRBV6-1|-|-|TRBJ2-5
CASRGSWPGQETQYF
TGTGCCAGCAGGGGATCGTGGCCCGGCCAAGAGACCCAGTACTTC
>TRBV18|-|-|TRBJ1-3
CASSPDPGDIIYF
TGTGCCAGCTCACCGGACCCTGGGGACATCATATATTTT